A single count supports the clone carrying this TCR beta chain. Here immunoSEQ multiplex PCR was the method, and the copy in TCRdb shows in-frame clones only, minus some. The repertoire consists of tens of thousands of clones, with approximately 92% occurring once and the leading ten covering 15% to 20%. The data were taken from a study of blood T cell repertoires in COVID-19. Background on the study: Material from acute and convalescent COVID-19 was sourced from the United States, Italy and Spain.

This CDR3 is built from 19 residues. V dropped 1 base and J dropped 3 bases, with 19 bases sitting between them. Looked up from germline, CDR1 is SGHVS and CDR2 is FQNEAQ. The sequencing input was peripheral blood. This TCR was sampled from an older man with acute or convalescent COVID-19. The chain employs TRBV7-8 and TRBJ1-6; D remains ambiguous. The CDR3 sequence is CASSLEGTEAAGYNSPLHF. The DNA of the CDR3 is TGTGCCAGCAGCTTAGAGGGCACCGAAGCCGCGGGCTATAATTCACCCCTCCACTTT.